Listed here are 21 T cell receptor beta chains from one sample, sequenced in a study of post-analysis software for immune sequencing data (dated by TCRdb to about 2015). Results and caveats for the whole study, not just this receptor: Patients showed significantly higher frequencies than controls for about 5 TRBV segments, among them TRBV5-6, TRBV5-1 and TRBV20-1.

Their antigens are not known. The library came from PCR. Sequenced on an Illumina HiSeq 2500. To reduce PCR and sequencing biases, unique molecular identifiers were incorporated into the TCR beta cDNA libraries. TCRdb trimmed the raw reads at Q25, called clones with MiXCR and kept productive beta chains. Each entry is one CDR3 protein sequence, shown with its most common DNA and genes. For this sample the table gives 750,000 to 950,000 distinct CDR3 sequences, of which about 57% were detected only once. The ten most abundant clones make up over 4% of the sample. The sample comprised blood. Receptor source: a girl aged 5-17 years with multiple sclerosis.

The chain has TRBV5-1 and TRBJ2-6, with a possible D match to TRBD1 (5 bases). Trimming pared 4 bases from V and 12 bases from J, leaving 8 bases between. The length of the CDR3 is 11 residues. CDR1 and CDR2 (germline): SGHRS, YFSETQ. The CDR3 nucleotides read TGCGCCAGCAGCAGGGGCAGCGTCCTGACTTTC. This translates into CASSRGSVLTF.

The chain has TRBV15 and TRBJ2-1; TRBD2 agrees at 8 bases. Germline assignment: CDR1 LNHNV and CDR2 YYDKDF (reference sequence). Trimming cost V 6 bases and J 7 bases; bases outside gene matches: 11. The CDR3 is 15 residues long. CDR3 in DNA: TGTGCCACCAGGCCGACCAGCGGGAGAATAAATGAGCAGTTCTTC. It yields the protein CATRPTSGRINEQFF.

This clonotype was counted between two and nine times. A read error may account for a junction end that differs from germline. J is TRBJ2-5 and V is TRBV7-7; tentative D call: TRBD1 (6 bases). This CDR3 spans 15 amino acids. CDR1 is SSHAT, CDR2 FNYEAQ, per germline (reference sequence). The CDR3 region is CASSLAQGWQETQYF. The CDR3 DNA reads TGTGCTAGCAGCTTAGCGCAGGGGTGGCAAGAGACCCAGTACTTC.

The chain's CDR3 is CASRPHASDRMETSYNEQYF. The CDR3 DNA sequence: TGTGCCAGCAGACCCCATGCCAGTGATCGGATGGAGACCTCCTACAATGAGCAGTACTTC. This chain uses TRBV12-3 or TRBV12-4 with TRBJ2-1, with unresolved D. The DNA end lines up better with TRBJ2-7; the J call may be wrong. This CDR3 region has 20 residues.

The J gene is TRBJ2-2, the V gene TRBV5-1; tentatively, D is TRBD1 or TRBD2 (5 bases each). CDR1 is SGHRS, CDR2 YFSETQ, per germline. Trimming cost V 5 bases and J 1 base, with 15 bases left between them. The CDR3 runs 16 residues. The CDR3 nucleotides read TGCGCCAGCAGTTCTACCGGGACGGGGAACACCGGGGAGCTGTTTTTT. Protein: CASSSTGTGNTGELFF.

This clonotype was picked up one time. The genes are TRBV29-1 and TRBJ1-2; weak D call: TRBD1 (6 bases). From germline, CDR1 is SQVTM and CDR2 ANQGSEA. The CDR3 length is 14 residues. V was trimmed by 2 bases and J by 4 bases, leaving 14 bases between them. The CDR3 DNA reads TGCAGCGTTGAATTCTTGGGGGGGCCCTATGGCTACACCTTC. It yields the protein CSVEFLGGPYGYTF.

The V and J genes are TRBV4-2 and TRBJ2-5; D assignment may be TRBD1 or TRBD2 (5 bases each). CDR1 and CDR2 from the germline V gene are LGHNA and YNFKEQ. The CDR3 length is 14 residues. V gave up 5 bases and J gave up 11 bases, with 21 bases separating them. CDR3 loop: CASSASEGNGEQYF. CDR3 nucleotide sequence: TGTGCCAGCAGCGCAAGCGAGGGGAACGGAGAGCAGTACTTC.

V gene TRBV2 combines with J gene TRBJ1-1; D unresolved. The V end lost 7 bases, the J end lost 5 bases, and 8 bases lay between the germline ends. Germline loops: CDR1 SNHLY, CDR2 FYNNEI. The CDR3 is 11 amino acids. The CDR3 DNA sequence: TGTGCCAGCAAGCAGGTTACTGAAGCTTTCTTT. The encoded protein is CASKQVTEAFF.

The chain recombines TRBV20-1 with TRBJ1-5, with TRBD1 identical over 7 bases. With V trimmed by 6 bases and J by 1 base, 6 bases remained unmatched. This CDR3 region has 14 residues. CDR1 is DFQATT and CDR2 is SNEGSKA in the germline V gene (reference sequence). The CDR3, as DNA: TGCAGTGCCGAAGACAGGGCCAGCAATCAGCCCCAGCATTTT. This sequence encodes CSAEDRASNQPQHF.

The rearrangement joins TRBV7-8 to TRBJ2-1; 15 nucleotides align to TRBD2. J gave up 10 bases and V 5 bases, and 15 bases lay outside the gene matches. Germline assignment: CDR1 SGHVS and CDR2 FQNEAQ. CDR3 length equals 18 residues. The CDR3 sequence: CASSPGLAGGRGTYEQFF. Written as DNA, the CDR3 is TGTGCCAGCAGCCCGGGACTAGCGGGAGGAAGAGGAACCTACGAGCAGTTCTTC.

The chain combines TRBV20-1 with TRBJ2-7, with D possibly being TRBD2 (5 bases). The last part of the DNA fits TRBJ2-4 better; the J call may be wrong. The CDR3 spans 13 residues. Germline V gene lookup returns CDR1 DFQATT and CDR2 SNEGSKA (reference sequence). The CDR3 is CSVRELAKNIQYF. Here the CDR3 DNA reads TGCAGTGTGAGGGAGTTAGCCAAAAACATTCAGTACTTC.

This clonotype was seen a few times. The CDR3 carries no conserved terminal phenylalanine or tryptophan, so it likely arises from a read error. The CDR3 region has the DNA TGTGCCATCAGGGGGGATCGGGGGGCGACCTACGAGCAGTACTTA. Its protein product is CAIRGDRGATYEQYL. The chain employs TRBV10-3 and TRBJ2-7, with D possibly TRBD2 on 7 matching bases. The V gene lost 6 bases and the J gene lost 2 bases, with 17 bases spanning the gap. Germline CDR1 reads ENHRY; CDR2 reads SYGVKD. The CDR3 is 15 residues long.

This clonotype has only one observation. The rearrangement links TRBV5-1 to TRBJ2-1; no clear D. Looked up from germline, CDR1 is SGHRS and CDR2 is YFSETQ. With 4 bases removed from V and 9 bases from J, the gap between germline ends came to 14 bases. This CDR3 contains 13 residues. The CDR3 is CASSPTPGVEQFF. DNA of the CDR3: TGCGCCAGCAGCCCAACCCCTGGTGTTGAGCAGTTCTTC.

This chain uses TRBV7-9 with TRBJ2-5; 7 bases agree with TRBD1. This CDR3 has 16 residues. V gave up 6 bases and J gave up 2 bases; unmatched junction bases: 12. CDR1 and CDR2 from the germline V gene are SEHNR and FQNEAQ (reference sequence). This CDR3 reads CASSRRGRGWQETQYF. CDR3 DNA: TGTGCCAGCAGTCGAAGGGGGCGCGGGTGGCAAGAGACCCAGTACTTC.

This clonotype appeared a few times. This sequence joins TRBV20-1 and TRBJ1-5, with 7 nucleotides matching TRBD1. Germline CDR1 and CDR2: DFQATT and SNEGSKA (reference sequence). The CDR3 has 16 amino acids. V shed 6 bases, J shed 3 bases, and the junction held 14 bases outside the gene matches. The chain's CDR3 is CSALIGRGLPNQPQHF. DNA for the CDR3: TGCAGTGCGCTTATCGGAAGGGGGCTTCCCAATCAGCCCCAGCATTTT.

This sequence joins TRBV5-1 and TRBJ2-5, with TRBD2 as a possible D gene (5 bases). From germline, CDR1 is SGHRS and CDR2 YFSETQ. CDR3 length: 14 residues. With 3 bases removed from V and 5 bases from J, the gap between germline ends came to 14 bases. The CDR3 loop reads CASSSRVLEETQYF. In DNA form, the CDR3 reads TGCGCCAGCAGCTCGCGGGTTCTGGAGGAGACCCAGTACTTC.

The V call is TRBV29-1, the J call TRBJ2-7; the D call may be TRBD1 or TRBD2 (5 bases each). CDR3 size: 13 residues. The germline gives CDR1 SQVTM, CDR2 ANQGSEA. Trimming stripped 4 bases from V and 3 bases from J, with 13 bases between. The CDR3 nucleotides are TGCAGCGTTGTGGCAGGGACCGTCTACGAGCAGTACTTC. Translation gives CSVVAGTVYEQYF.

The chain links TRBV6-5 to TRBJ2-1; the match to TRBD1 covers 8 bases. This CDR3 is 14 amino acids long. Germline V CDR1 and CDR2: MNHEY, SVGAGI. Trimming removed 5 bases from V and 9 bases from J; junction bases left unmatched: 9. The CDR3: CASSQDRDGSEQFF. In DNA, the CDR3 is TGTGCCAGCAGTCAGGACAGGGATGGCAGTGAGCAGTTCTTC.

In DNA, the CDR3 is TGTGCCAGCAGTTCGGGACAGGTGACCTTCACTGAAGCTTTCTTT. Its protein is CASSSGQVTFTEAFF. The V call is TRBV6-2 or TRBV6-3, the J call TRBJ1-1, with 8 bases that match TRBD1. Trimming removed 4 bases from V and 4 bases from J; junction bases left unmatched: 8. Germline CDR1 and CDR2: MNHEY and SVGEGT. The CDR3 has 15 amino acids.

This clonotype was observed a single time. This chain links TRBV5-1 with TRBJ2-1, with 11 bases lining up with TRBD2. Germline loops: CDR1 SGHRS, CDR2 YFSETQ. The CDR3 is 17 amino acids. Trimming at V came to 4 bases and at J to 6 bases, leaving 12 bases not matched to a gene. CDR3: CASSVTSGIFRGNEQFF. For the CDR3, the DNA is TGCGCCAGCAGCGTGACTAGCGGGATTTTCCGGGGCAATGAGCAGTTCTTC.

The chain employs TRBV7-2 and TRBJ2-4; D might be TRBD1 (7 bases). The CDR3 consists of 14 residues. Germline V gene lookup returns CDR1 SGHTA and CDR2 FQGNSA. V shed 5 bases and J shed 15 bases, with 23 bases lying between them. The CDR3, as DNA: TGTGCCAGCAGCACTCAGGGGGGCAGGGCGGCCGGGTACTTC. This encodes CASSTQGGRAAGYF.